These T cell receptor beta chains were read from a single sample in a study of T cell repertoires in cytomegalovirus infection. These receptors are not linked to any known antigen. TCRdb recomputed calls from the reads with MiXCR, one row per CDR3 protein. Of roughly 150,000 distinct CDR3 sequences detected, 30% to 40% appear once; the ten largest clones hold around half. The material sequenced was CD8+ T cells from cultured PBMCs, taken from culture after CMV antigen stimulation. These receptors came from a human donor in good health (CMV status not recorded). Some clones in this sample may be carry-over from other donors' samples. Each CDR3 is given with its conserved first and last residue. D genes are given only for firm matches. Not every row has a clone size; where given, it reads once, few, many or a size class.

V	D	size	J	CDR3
TRBV5-1	.	many	TRBJ1-6	CASSVAGLLGNSYNSPLHF
TRBV5-1	.	.	TRBJ2-2	CASSLVGGGYTGELFF
TRBV4-1	TRBD1	.	TRBJ2-3	CASSLTGQTTDTQYF
TRBV18	TRBD2	many	TRBJ2-7	CASSALAGANYEQYF
TRBV6-1	.	.	TRBJ2-1	CASSEKATYNEQFF
TRBV12-3/TRBV12-4	.	many	TRBJ1-2	CASSLSLYGYTF
TRBV6-5	TRBD2	.	TRBJ2-1	CASSQALAGSYNEQFF
TRBV11-2	.	few	TRBJ1-4	CASSFFPGSEEKLFF
TRBV5-1	TRBD2	.	TRBJ2-3	CASSWTSGGSTDTQYF
TRBV4-1	.	.	TRBJ1-2	CASSQTSNYGYTF
TRBV2	TRBD1	few	TRBJ2-6	CASLRTLTGGPGANVLTF
TRBV7-9	.	.	TRBJ2-7	CASSGVKDPYEQYF
TRBV5-6	.	.	TRBJ2-1	CASSLVESEQFF
TRBV27	.	.	TRBJ2-7	CASSPSTGWAEQYF
TRBV7-9	.	.	TRBJ1-1	CASSSADIRAFF
TRBV7-7	.	.	TRBJ2-2	CASSLGRSEDSNTGELFF
TRBV28	TRBD1	.	TRBJ2-1	CASRATGGSYNEQFF
TRBV4-1	.	many	TRBJ2-5	CASSQGTVQETQYF
TRBV12-3/TRBV12-4	.	.	TRBJ1-5	CASSQSGGPQHF
TRBV28	TRBD1	few	TRBJ1-5	CASSGQGLGNQPQHF
TRBV7-7	.	few	TRBJ2-5	CASSLGFYQETQYF
TRBV7-6	TRBD1	.	TRBJ2-7	CASSRGTGGNYEQYF
TRBV6-2/TRBV6-3	.	.	TRBJ2-7	CASSYDFSGSSYEQYF
TRBV28	.	.	TRBJ1-3	CASSRTYTIYF
TRBV7-9	.	.	TRBJ2-7	CASSPTGGYEQYF
TRBV2	.	few	TRBJ2-7	CASSEALGTPGSYEQYF
TRBV12-3/TRBV12-4	.	few	TRBJ2-1	CASAGTSYNEQFF
TRBV11-2	.	few	TRBJ1-1	CASSEGNPVWVTEAFF
TRBV7-8	TRBD1	many	TRBJ2-5	CASSSRTGEETQYF